The next 31 T cell receptor beta chains were all read from a single sample in a study of OX40 agonist ivuxolimab in advanced cancers. The method was the immunoSEQ multiplex PCR assay. TCRdb took over this immuneACCESS table, retaining in-frame rearrangements with V and J assigned. Such tables are incomplete; in checked studies, under half of the missing clones stem from an unresolved V gene, and the remainder is unexplained. In all, the sample holds about 88,000 clones, and about 83% of those were seen once. Around 1.6% of the sample rests with the top ten. Here the sequenced sample was CD4+ or CD8+ T cells sorted from blood, taken in a trial of the OX40 agonist ivuxolimab. Receptors were obtained from an adult with an advanced solid tumor such as melanoma, head and neck, liver or kidney cancer.

This rearrangement joins TRBV7-7 to TRBJ2-1; perhaps TRBD2 as D (5 bases). The CDR3 extends over 15 amino acids. Trimming took 2 bases from V and 0 from J, leaving 8 bases between them. Germline values: CDR1 SSHAT, CDR2 FNYEAQ (reference sequence). The CDR3 protein is CASSLTTSSYNEQFF. The CDR3 DNA reads as TGTGCCAGCAGCTTAACAACTAGCTCCTACAATGAGCAGTTCTTC. The variable domain in full, with the rest retrieved from reference TRBV7-7 and TRBJ2-1, is GAGVSQSPRYKVTKRGQDVTLRCDPISSHATLYWYQQALGQGPEFLTYFNYEAQPDKSGLPSDRFSAERPEGSISTLTIQRTEQRDSAMYRCASSLTTSSYNEQFFGPGTRLTVL.

This clone was seen only once. The J gene is TRBJ2-5, the V gene TRBV10-1, with D tentatively TRBD2 (5 bases). The ends were cut back, 3 bases at V and 0 bases at J, with 17 bases in the middle. This CDR3 comprises 17 residues. Per the germline V gene, CDR1 is WNHNN and CDR2 is SYGVQD (reference sequence). The CDR3 DNA follows: TGCGCCAGCAGTGAAAACGAGGGAGCGTGGTACCAAGAGACCCAGTACTTC. Amino acid sequence: CASSENEGAWYQETQYF.

The V call is TRBV6-1, the J call TRBJ1-1, with D perhaps TRBD1 (5 bases). V was cut by 2 bases and J by 3 bases, with 10 bases left in between. The CDR3 is 14 amino acids. In germline, CDR1 is MNHNS, CDR2 SASEGT. The DNA for the CDR3 is TGTGCCAGCAGTGAACAGGGTCTAGACACTGAAGCTTTCTTT. The encoded protein is CASSEQGLDTEAFF.

V usage is TRBV6-5 and J usage is TRBJ2-1; 7 bases map to TRBD2. The V and J ends lost 9 bases and 10 bases, in that order; junction bases with no gene match: 9. In germline, CDR1 is MNHEY, CDR2 SVGAGI. The CDR3 is made up of 12 amino acids. The CDR3 DNA reads TGTGCCAGTGTGGAAGCGGGGAAGGAGCAGTTCTTC. As protein: CASVEAGKEQFF.

In this sample, this clone turned up once. V is TRBV18 and J is TRBJ2-1; D is possibly TRBD2 (6 bases). The length of the CDR3 is 18 residues. V was trimmed by 1 base and J by 0 bases, leaving 16 bases between them. Germline loops: CDR1 KGHSH, CDR2 LQKENI. CDR3 sequence: CASSPLGGFWDSYNEQFF. As DNA, the CDR3 is TGTGCCAGCTCACCACTCGGAGGGTTCTGGGACTCCTACAATGAGCAGTTCTTC.

In the case of this clone: In the same sample, other DNA sequences code for this CDR3. This sequence joins TRBV18 and TRBJ2-5; D not resolved. The CDR3 contains 11 residues. Germline V gene data show CDR1 as KGHSH and CDR2 as LQKENI. Trimming removed 3 bases from V and 2 bases from J, with 1 base in between. Written as DNA, the CDR3 is TGTGCCAGCTCACCTCAAGAGACCCAGTACTTC. Translating gives CASSPQETQYF.

V gene TRBV5-4 combines with J gene TRBJ2-5; D may be TRBD1 (6 bases). CDR1 and CDR2 from the germline V gene are SGHNT and YYREEE (reference sequence). V was pared by 3 bases and J by 2 bases, with 11 bases between. The CDR3 has 14 amino acids. CDR3 DNA sequence: TGTGCCAGCAGCTCCGGACAGAAGCAAGAGACCCAGTACTTC. This sequence encodes CASSSGQKQETQYF.

The rearrangement links TRBV11-2 to TRBJ2-6; D remains ambiguous. The CDR3 extends over 17 amino acids. Germline V CDR1 and CDR2: SGHAT, FQNNGV. V shed 2 bases and J shed 0 bases, with 11 bases lying between them. CDR3 coding DNA: TGTGCCAGCAGCTTACTCGCGGATAGCTCTGGGGCCAACGTCCTGACTTTC. The encoded protein is CASSLLADSSGANVLTF. Full variable domain (missing parts from reference TRBV11-2 and TRBJ2-6): EAGVAQSPRYKIIEKRQSVAFWCNPISGHATLYWYQQILGQGPKLLIQFQNNGVVDDSQLPKDRFSAERLKGVDSTLKIQPAKLEDSAVYLCASSLLADSSGANVLTFGAGSRLTVL.

This chain joins TRBV16 and TRBJ1-1; D gene ambiguous. Trimming shortened V by 0 bases and J by 1 base, and 6 bases separated the two germline ends. CDR3 length: 14 residues. CDR1 and CDR2 from the germline V gene are KGHSY and FQNENV. CDR3 residues: CASSQSAGNTEAFF. CDR3 in DNA: TGTGCCAGCAGCCAATCGGCGGGGAACACTGAAGCTTTCTTT.

This clone was recorded many times. The CDR3 DNA follows: TGTGCCAGCAGCCCGGGACTAGCGGGAGGGGCCGGGGAGCTGTTTTTT. Translated: CASSPGLAGGAGELFF. The chain links TRBV5-4 to TRBJ2-2; 16 positions agree with TRBD2. This CDR3 region has 16 residues. CDR1 and CDR2 (germline): SGHNT, YYREEE (reference sequence). With 4 bases clipped from V and 6 bases from J, the junction kept 3 bases outside the gene matches. Variable domain in full (rest from reference TRBV5-4 and TRBJ2-2): ETGVTQSPTHLIKTRGQQVTLRCSSQSGHNTVSWYQQALGQGPQFIFQYYREEENGRGNFPPRFSGLQFPNYSSELNVNALELDDSALYLCASSPGLAGGAGELFFGEGSRLTVL.

CDR3 DNA: TGTGCCAGCAGCCCAAATCTGGGTGGAGATACGCAGTATTTT. Amino acids: CASSPNLGGDTQYF. V gene TRBV11-2 combines with J gene TRBJ2-3; D not resolved. The germline V gene encodes CDR1 SGHAT and CDR2 FQNNGV. The CDR3 is 14 amino acids. V lost 5 bases and J 5 bases, leaving 14 bases between the germline ends. Complete variable domain (other parts from reference TRBV11-2 and TRBJ2-3): EAGVAQSPRYKIIEKRQSVAFWCNPISGHATLYWYQQILGQGPKLLIQFQNNGVVDDSQLPKDRFSAERLKGVDSTLKIQPAKLEDSAVYLCASSPNLGGDTQYFGPGTRLTVL.

This rearrangement joins TRBV9 to TRBJ2-5; 7 bases align to TRBD2. The CDR3 has 14 amino acids. Germline V CDR1 and CDR2: SGDLS, YYNGEE. With 4 bases clipped from V and 0 bases from J, the junction kept 3 bases outside the gene matches. The CDR3 loop reads CASSKLANQETQYF. DNA for the CDR3: TGTGCCAGCAGCAAACTAGCGAACCAAGAGACCCAGTACTTC. Complete variable domain (other parts from reference TRBV9 and TRBJ2-5): DSGVTQTPKHLITATGQRVTLRCSPRSGDLSVYWYQQSLDQGLQFLIQYYNGEERAKGNILERFSAQQFPDLHSELNLSSLELGDSALYFCASSKLANQETQYFGPGTRLLVL.

CDR3 loop: CASSVSVGNEAFF. In nucleotides, the CDR3 is TGTGCCAGCAGCGTGTCTGTGGGGAATGAAGCTTTCTTT. The V call is TRBV9, the J call TRBJ1-1; D unclear. The V gene lost 2 bases and the J gene lost 7 bases, with 12 bases spanning the gap. CDR3 size: 13 residues. Germline CDR1 is SGDLS and CDR2 is YYNGEE.

This sequence joins TRBV4-3 and TRBJ2-3; maybe TRBD1 (6 bases). Trimming left V 9 bases short and J 6 bases short, with 22 bases between. The CDR3 length is 15 residues. The germline gives CDR1 LGHNA, CDR2 YSLEER. This chain's CDR3 is CASSKGRGMGDTQYF. CDR3 DNA: TGCGCCAGTTCTAAGGGCAGGGGCATGGGGGATACGCAGTATTTT.

V is TRBV4-1 and J is TRBJ1-1; 9 bases fit TRBD1. The CDR3 is 15 residues long. Trimming took 2 bases from V and 1 from J; bases not matched to a gene: 2. Germline CDR1 is MGHRA and CDR2 is YSYEKL. As DNA, the CDR3 is TGCGCCAGCAGCCAACTACAGGGGGCGAACACTGAAGCTTTCTTT. It specifies CASSQLQGANTEAFF.

The V call is TRBV2, the J call TRBJ2-3; 8 bases are shared with TRBD2. CDR1 SNHLY and CDR2 FYNNEI come from the germline V gene. CDR3 size: 14 residues. J gave up 4 bases and V 8 bases, and 8 bases lay outside the gene matches. In DNA form, the CDR3 reads TGTGCCAGCCTTAAGGGGACTAGATCAGATACGCAGTATTTT. Its translation is CASLKGTRSDTQYF. Drawing the rest from reference TRBV2 and TRBJ2-3, the complete variable domain is EPEVTQTPSHQVTQMGQEVILRCVPISNHLYFYWYRQILGQKVEFLVSFYNNEISEKSEIFDDQFSVERPDGSNFTLKIRSTKLEDSAMYFCASLKGTRSDTQYFGPGTRLTVL.

This chain joins TRBV11-2 and TRBJ2-6, with D unresolved. Germline CDR1 SGHAT, CDR2 FQNNGV. Between the trimmed V and J ends, which lost 6 bases and 0 bases, there was a span of 21 bases. The CDR3 contains 19 residues. This CDR3 reads CASSLRSVDKPSGANVLTF. The CDR3 DNA sequence: TGTGCCAGCAGTCTCCGGTCCGTCGACAAGCCCTCTGGGGCCAACGTCCTGACTTTC.

The V call is TRBV28, the J call TRBJ2-5; D is possibly TRBD1 (7 bases). Per the germline V gene, CDR1 is MDHEN and CDR2 is SYDVKM. The germline V and J ends were trimmed by 6 bases and 12 bases, with 17 bases remaining between them. This CDR3 has 12 residues. The CDR3: CASSVRQGGEYF. The CDR3 DNA follows: TGTGCCAGCAGCGTTAGACAGGGCGGGGAGTACTTC.

Remarks on this clone: One junction end does not reproduce the germline sequence, and a read error may be involved. V is TRBV5-1 and J is TRBJ2-1; D gene ambiguous. The CDR3 loop spans 16 amino acids. The V gene's germline CDR1 is SGHRS and CDR2 YFSETQ. The CDR3 DNA reads as TGCGCCAGCAGCTTGGTCTTATATCGGCAGAACAACGAGCAGTTCTTC. Protein: CASSLVLYRQNNEQFF. Supplemented by reference TRBV5-1 and TRBJ2-1, the full variable domain reads KAGVTQTPRYLIKTRGQQVTLSCSPISGHRSVSWYQQTPGQGLQFLFEYFSETQRNKGNFPGRFSGRQFSNSRSEMNVSTLELGDSALYLCASSLVLYRQNNEQFFGPGTRLTVL.

The chain combines TRBV7-8 with TRBJ2-2; no reliable D call. This CDR3 contains 14 residues. In germline, CDR1 is SGHVS, CDR2 FQNEAQ. V was clipped by 5 bases and J by 0 bases, with 7 bases between them. The CDR3 DNA is TGTGCCAGCAGCCGAAACGCGAACACCGGGGAGCTGTTTTTT. Its translation is CASSRNANTGELFF.

This clone was recorded once. This chain joins TRBV5-1 and TRBJ2-7, with 7 bases aligning to TRBD2. Per germline, CDR1 SGHRS and CDR2 YFSETQ. This CDR3 is 15 amino acids long. Unmatched junction bases numbered 9, after V lost 0 bases and J lost 6 bases. The CDR3 DNA reads as TGCGCCAGCAGCTTGGCAGAATCAGGACTAGTCGAGCAGTACTTC. It translates to CASSLAESGLVEQYF.

This rearrangement joins TRBV18 to TRBJ2-7, with D perhaps matching TRBD2 (6 bases). The germline V and J ends were trimmed by 5 bases and 0 bases, with 14 bases remaining between them. CDR3 length equals 15 residues. Germline CDR1 is KGHSH and CDR2 is LQKENI. CDR3 nucleotides: TGTGCCAGCTCAATCTGGACTACGACCTCCTACGAGCAGTACTTC. As protein: CASSIWTTTSYEQYF.

The V and J genes are TRBV12-5 and TRBJ2-1; 7 bases map to TRBD1. CDR3 length: 13 residues. Germline V gene data show CDR1 as LGHNT and CDR2 as FRNRAP. The ends lost 6 bases at V and 8 bases at J; junction bases unmatched: 7. The CDR3 DNA reads as TGTGCTAGTGGCTCACAGGGGTCGGATGAGCAGTTCTTC. Translating it yields CASGSQGSDEQFF.

V is TRBV6-6 and J is TRBJ2-7, with no clear D. In germline, CDR1 is MNHNY, CDR2 SVGAGI (reference sequence). V shed 0 bases and J shed 3 bases, with 9 bases lying between them. CDR3 length: 14 residues. Here the CDR3 DNA reads TGTGCCAGCAGTTACTCAGGCGAGCGCTACGAGCAGTACTTC. Residues: CASSYSGERYEQYF.

This sequence joins TRBV19 and TRBJ2-3; 10 bases fit TRBD1. V gave up 3 bases and J gave up 2 bases; unmatched junction bases: 2. The CDR3 covers 15 residues. Germline lookup yields CDR1 LNHDA and CDR2 SQIVND (reference sequence). The CDR3: CASSIGTGVTDTQYF. DNA of the CDR3: TGTGCCAGTAGTATTGGGACAGGGGTCACAGATACGCAGTATTTT.

The chain employs TRBV19 and TRBJ2-6, with 7 positions matching TRBD2. The CDR3 covers 15 residues. Germline CDR1 LNHDA, CDR2 SQIVND (reference sequence). Germline trimming cut 9 bases from V and 0 bases from J; bases unmatched to any gene: 5. This CDR3 is CASLAGPSGANVLTF. CDR3 DNA sequence: TGTGCCAGCTTAGCGGGCCCCTCTGGGGCCAACGTCCTGACTTTC.

The count of this clone is one. V gene TRBV6-4 combines with J gene TRBJ2-2; maybe TRBD1 (7 bases). This CDR3 contains 16 residues. Germline values: CDR1 MRHNA, CDR2 SNTAGT. V was cut by 5 bases and J by 13 bases, with 26 bases left in between. CDR3 region: CASSPRQGGALDGLFF. The CDR3 DNA sequence: TGTGCCAGCAGTCCTCGGCAGGGGGGCGCGCTAGATGGGCTGTTTTTT.

The chain couples TRBV15 to TRBJ2-1; no firm D call. Germline V CDR1 and CDR2: LNHNV, YYDKDF (reference sequence). V gave up 0 bases and J gave up 1 base, with 10 bases separating them. The CDR3 contains 16 residues. CDR3 bases: TGTGCCACCAGCAGAGATTACTGGTATTCCTACAATGAGCAGTTCTTC. This codes for CATSRDYWYSYNEQFF. Combining the CDR3 with reference TRBV15 and TRBJ2-1 gives the whole variable domain DAMVIQNPRYQVTQFGKPVTLSCSQTLNHNVMYWYQQKSSQAPKLLFHYYDKDFNNEADTPDNFQSRRPNTSFCFLDIRSPGLGDTAMYLCATSRDYWYSYNEQFFGPGTRLTVL.

The chain combines TRBV5-1 with TRBJ2-1, with TRBD2 identical over 7 bases. This CDR3 spans 17 amino acids. V shed 6 bases, J shed 4 bases, and the junction held 16 bases outside the gene matches. Germline CDR1 and CDR2: SGHRS and YFSETQ. For the CDR3, the DNA is TGCGCCAGCACCCCGGGGAGCGGGGCGAAACGATACAATGAGCAGTTCTTC. Translation gives CASTPGSGAKRYNEQFF.

CDR3 sequence reads: CASSYTGTGGEKLFF. The CDR3 nucleotides are TGTGCCAGCAGTTACACCGGGACAGGGGGGGAAAAACTGTTTTTT. The chain combines TRBV6-5 with TRBJ1-4, with 11 positions matching TRBD1. The V segment lost 2 bases and the J segment 8 bases; nucleotides outside the gene matches: 4. From germline, CDR1 is MNHEY and CDR2 SVGAGI. The CDR3 loop spans 15 amino acids.

About this clone: At one of its ends the junction is not consistent with the germline gene, which may arise from a read error. V is TRBV7-7 and J is TRBJ2-1; D possibly matches TRBD1 or TRBD2 (5 bases each). The length of the CDR3 is 13 residues. Germline loops: CDR1 SSHAT, CDR2 FNYEAQ (reference sequence). The DNA of the CDR3 is TGTGCTAGCAGCTTATCCGGGGCGGATGAGCAGTTCTTC. As protein: CASSLSGADEQFF.